The 21 T cell receptor beta chains presented below share a single source sample, sequenced in a study of CD8+CD57+ T cells in acquired aplastic anemia. Genomic DNA served as template for TCR beta VDJ and CDR3 profiling. TCRdb independently ran MiXCR on the reads; one entry per CDR3 protein. Of around 180,000 distinct CDR3 sequences in the sample, 64% were seen once. The sequenced sample was sorted CD4+, CD8+, or CD8+CD57+ T cells (not recorded which) from PBMCs. The receptors come from a human donor with severe aplastic anemia or a healthy control (not recorded which).

The chain has TRBV6-6 and TRBJ2-7; no definite D call. There are 14 residues in the CDR3. Germline V gives CDR1 MNHNY, CDR2 SVGAGI (reference sequence). V lost 0 bases, J lost 1 base, and 7 bases lay in between. The CDR3 DNA reads as TGTGCCAGCAGTTACTCGTTTGGTTCCTACGAGCAGTACTTC. Translation: CASSYSFGSYEQYF.

This clonotype was seen once. At one of its ends the junction is not consistent with the germline gene, which may arise from a read error. The chain uses TRBV20-1 and TRBJ2-3; TRBD2 matches 7 bases. The CDR3 has 17 amino acids. Germline assignment: CDR1 DFQATT and CDR2 SNEGSKA (reference sequence). In nucleotides, the CDR3 is TGCAGTGCTAGAGGGGCCATAGCTAGCGGACGCACAGATACGCAGTATTTC. It yields the protein CSARGAIASGRTDTQYF.

This clonotype was seen only once. The chain joins TRBV5-1 to TRBJ1-1; perhaps TRBD1 as D (6 bases). The germline V gene has CDR1 SGHRS and CDR2 YFSETQ. The CDR3 runs 14 residues. V dropped 5 bases and J dropped 0 bases, with 11 bases sitting between them. Here the CDR3 DNA reads TGCGCCAGCAGACAGGGTATGATGAACACTGAAGCTTTCTTT. Its translation is CASRQGMMNTEAFF.

V usage is TRBV29-1 and J usage is TRBJ2-7, with 8 bases lining up with TRBD2. This CDR3 has 14 residues. Trimming removed 6 bases from V and 6 bases from J; junction bases left unmatched: 13. Germline assignment: CDR1 SQVTM and CDR2 ANQGSEA. The CDR3 reads CSVAVSGATCEQYF. CDR3 nucleotide sequence: TGCAGCGTCGCCGTTAGCGGGGCGACGTGCGAGCAGTACTTC.

The genes are TRBV29-1 and TRBJ2-1, with TRBD2 matching over 10 bases. V lost 4 bases and J lost 1; bases outside the gene matches: 7. The germline V gene encodes CDR1 SQVTM and CDR2 ANQGSEA. This CDR3 region has 16 residues. The CDR3: CSVGTSGDSSYNEQFF. The DNA for the CDR3 is TGCAGCGTTGGGACTAGCGGAGATTCTTCCTACAATGAGCAGTTCTTC.

This chain links TRBV20-1 with TRBJ2-1; TRBD2 might be the D (6 bases). There are 14 residues in the CDR3. V dropped 3 bases and J dropped 4 bases, with 13 bases sitting between them. CDR1 and CDR2 (germline): DFQATT, SNEGSKA (reference sequence). CDR3 residues: CSARASEGYNEQFF. CDR3 DNA: TGCAGTGCTAGGGCTAGCGAAGGATACAATGAGCAGTTCTTC.

The gene calls are TRBV25-1 and TRBJ2-1; TRBD2 aligns across 10 bases. From germline, CDR1 is MGHDK and CDR2 SYGVNS. V shed 1 base, J shed 15 bases, and the junction held 6 bases outside the gene matches. The CDR3 is 13 amino acids. CDR3 DNA: TGTGCCAGCAGTGAATCTGGGGGACTAGCGCGGTTCTTC. Translating gives CASSESGGLARFF.

A few counts support this clonotype. J is TRBJ2-5 and V is TRBV6-5; TRBD1 agrees at 7 bases. Germline trimming cut 0 bases from V and 0 bases from J; bases unmatched to any gene: 4. Germline CDR1 reads MNHEY; CDR2 reads SVGAGI. This CDR3 is 16 amino acids long. CDR3 protein: CASSYSGQSYQETQYF. Written as DNA, the CDR3 is TGTGCCAGCAGTTACTCGGGACAGTCGTACCAAGAGACCCAGTACTTC.

The chain has TRBV7-3 and TRBJ2-7; 9 bases are shared with TRBD1. The length of the CDR3 is 15 residues. Trimming at V came to 1 base and at J to 3 bases, leaving 4 bases not matched to a gene. Germline values: CDR1 SGHTA, CDR2 FQGTGA. CDR3 residues: CASSLSMGQGYEQYF. The DNA for the CDR3 is TGTGCCAGCAGCTTAAGTATGGGACAGGGCTACGAGCAGTACTTC.

Ten or more counts support this clonotype. The chain joins TRBV24-1 to TRBJ2-1, with D possibly TRBD1 on 5 matching bases. Germline lookup yields CDR1 KGHDR and CDR2 SFDVKD. Trimming shortened V by 4 bases and J by 8 bases, and 14 bases separated the two germline ends. This CDR3 spans 14 amino acids. This CDR3 is CATSEIGTRDEQFF. The CDR3 coding sequence is TGTGCCACCAGTGAGATAGGAACCAGGGATGAGCAGTTCTTC.

The V gene is TRBV19, the J gene TRBJ1-2, with a weak D call TRBD1 (5 bases). Germline V lookup: CDR1 LNHDA, CDR2 SQIVND (reference sequence). The CDR3 is 13 amino acids. The V end lost 5 bases, the J end lost 5 bases, and 12 bases lay between the germline ends. The CDR3, as DNA: TGTGCCAGTAGTTCGGGGGTGAGTTATGGCTACACCTTC. It encodes CASSSGVSYGYTF.

The chain links TRBV7-8 to TRBJ2-2; 7 positions agree with TRBD2. This CDR3 spans 15 amino acids. Trimming at V came to 3 bases and at J to 5 bases, leaving 6 bases not matched to a gene. The germline V gene encodes CDR1 SGHVS and CDR2 FQNEAQ. CDR3 nucleotide sequence: TGTGCCAGCAGCTTCCTGGGAGGGTGGACCGGGGAGCTGTTTTTT. This codes for CASSFLGGWTGELFF.

This clonotype was counted many times. The DNA for the CDR3 is TGTGCCAGCAGCGAAGGGGGCCCGTACGAGCAGTACTTC. Its protein is CASSEGGPYEQYF. The chain joins TRBV12-3 or TRBV12-4 to TRBJ2-7; TRBD1 agrees at 7 bases. CDR3 length: 13 amino acids. V lost 6 bases, J lost 4 bases, and 6 bases stayed unmatched.

The CDR3 sequence: CSAWGQDRAYEQYF. The CDR3 DNA follows: TGCAGTGCTTGGGGGCAAGACAGGGCGTACGAGCAGTACTTC. The chain couples TRBV20-1 to TRBJ2-7; the match to TRBD1 covers 7 bases. Unmatched junction bases numbered 11, after V lost 5 bases and J lost 4 bases. The CDR3 has 14 amino acids. Per germline, CDR1 DFQATT and CDR2 SNEGSKA (reference sequence).

This clonotype occurred once. The chain recombines TRBV13 with TRBJ1-4, with a tentative D call TRBD1 (6 bases). V lost 0 bases and J 8 bases, leaving 7 bases between the germline ends. The CDR3 consists of 13 residues. Per the germline V gene, CDR1 is PRHDT and CDR2 is FYEKMQ (reference sequence). CDR3: CASSLGGGEKLFF. The CDR3, as DNA: TGTGCCAGCAGCTTAGGAGGGGGGGAAAAACTGTTTTTT.

J is TRBJ2-7 and V is TRBV4-2, with 10 bases that match TRBD2. The V and J ends lost 5 bases and 3 bases, in that order; junction bases with no gene match: 4. The V gene's germline CDR1 is LGHNA and CDR2 YNFKEQ. The CDR3 length is 14 residues. CDR3 region: CASSWTSGYYEQYF. CDR3 nucleotide sequence: TGTGCCAGCAGCTGGACTAGCGGTTACTACGAGCAGTACTTC.

The chain's CDR3 is CASSQEGGRGYTF. DNA for the CDR3: TGTGCCAGCAGCCAAGAGGGGGGCCGTGGCTACACCTTC. The rearrangement uses TRBV9 and TRBJ1-2; maybe TRBD1 (6 bases). The CDR3 spans 13 residues. V was clipped by 4 bases and J by 7 bases, with 14 bases between them. Germline V gene sequence: CDR1 SGDLS, CDR2 YYNGEE. Together with reference TRBV9 and TRBJ1-2, the CDR3 gives the full variable domain: DSGVTQTPKHLITATGQRVTLRCSPRSGDLSVYWYQQSLDQGLQFLIQYYNGEERAKGNILERFSAQQFPDLHSELNLSSLELGDSALYFCASSQEGGRGYTFGSGTRLTVV.

This clonotype was seen a handful of times. The chain combines TRBV20-1 with TRBJ2-5; no definite D call. The CDR3 spans 14 residues. V was trimmed by 1 base and J by 2 bases, leaving 11 bases between them. CDR1 is DFQATT, CDR2 SNEGSKA, per germline (reference sequence). The chain's CDR3 is CSARAGPPQETQYF. CDR3 nucleotide sequence: TGCAGTGCTAGAGCCGGACCCCCTCAAGAGACCCAGTACTTC.

V is TRBV15 and J is TRBJ2-7; D unresolved. V was trimmed by 3 bases and J by 0 bases, leaving 12 bases between them. Germline CDR1 and CDR2: LNHNV and YYDKDF (reference sequence). There are 15 residues in the CDR3. The CDR3 DNA sequence: TGTGCCACCAGCAGTGATCGGACCGGCTCCTACGAGCAGTACTTC. Translated, it gives CATSSDRTGSYEQYF.

This clonotype has a single count. The chain uses TRBV7-3 and TRBJ2-1, with unresolved D. This CDR3 has 14 residues. Trimming stripped 1 base from V and 6 bases from J, with 10 bases between. Germline values: CDR1 SGHTA, CDR2 FQGTGA. The CDR3 is CASSLSRMGNEQFF. The CDR3 coding sequence is TGTGCCAGCAGCTTAAGTCGGATGGGCAATGAGCAGTTCTTC.

CDR3 DNA sequence: TGTGCCATCAGTGAGTTGGCGGGAGGCATCACAGATACGCAGTATTTT. Translation gives CAISELAGGITDTQYF. The chain has TRBV10-3 and TRBJ2-3; TRBD2 matches at 8 bases. V gave up 1 base and J gave up 2 bases; unmatched junction bases: 5. In germline, CDR1 is ENHRY, CDR2 SYGVKD. The CDR3 length is 16 residues.